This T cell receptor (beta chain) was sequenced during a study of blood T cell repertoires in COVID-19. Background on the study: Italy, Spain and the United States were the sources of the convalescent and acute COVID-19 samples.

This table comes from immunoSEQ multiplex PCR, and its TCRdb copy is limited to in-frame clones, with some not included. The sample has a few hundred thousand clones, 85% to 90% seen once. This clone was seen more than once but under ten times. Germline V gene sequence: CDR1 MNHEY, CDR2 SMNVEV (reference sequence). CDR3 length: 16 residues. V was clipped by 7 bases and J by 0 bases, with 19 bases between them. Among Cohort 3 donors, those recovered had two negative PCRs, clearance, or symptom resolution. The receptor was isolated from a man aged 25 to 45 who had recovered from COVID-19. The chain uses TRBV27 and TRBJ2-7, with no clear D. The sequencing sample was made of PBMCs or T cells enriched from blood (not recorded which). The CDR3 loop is CASKWSGAFSSYEQYF. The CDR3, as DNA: TGTGCCAGCAAATGGAGTGGAGCTTTCAGCTCCTACGAGCAGTACTTC.